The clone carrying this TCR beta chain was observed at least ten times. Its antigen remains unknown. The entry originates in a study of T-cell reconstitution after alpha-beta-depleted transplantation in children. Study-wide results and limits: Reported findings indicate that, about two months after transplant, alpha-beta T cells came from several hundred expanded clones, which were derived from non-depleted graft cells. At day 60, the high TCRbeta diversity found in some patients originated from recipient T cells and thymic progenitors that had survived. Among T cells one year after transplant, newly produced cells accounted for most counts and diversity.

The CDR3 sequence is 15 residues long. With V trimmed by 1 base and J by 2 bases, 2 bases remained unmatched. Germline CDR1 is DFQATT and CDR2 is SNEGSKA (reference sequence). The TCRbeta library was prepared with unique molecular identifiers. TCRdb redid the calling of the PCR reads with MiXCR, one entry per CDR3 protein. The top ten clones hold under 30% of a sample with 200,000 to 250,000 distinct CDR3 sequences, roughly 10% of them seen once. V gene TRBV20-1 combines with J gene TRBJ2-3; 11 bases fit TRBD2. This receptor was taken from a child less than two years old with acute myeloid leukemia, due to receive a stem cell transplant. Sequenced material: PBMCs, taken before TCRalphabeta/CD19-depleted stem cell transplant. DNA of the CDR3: TGCAGTGCTAGAGGACTAGCGGGATCCACAGATACGCAGTATTTT. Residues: CSARGLAGSTDTQYF.